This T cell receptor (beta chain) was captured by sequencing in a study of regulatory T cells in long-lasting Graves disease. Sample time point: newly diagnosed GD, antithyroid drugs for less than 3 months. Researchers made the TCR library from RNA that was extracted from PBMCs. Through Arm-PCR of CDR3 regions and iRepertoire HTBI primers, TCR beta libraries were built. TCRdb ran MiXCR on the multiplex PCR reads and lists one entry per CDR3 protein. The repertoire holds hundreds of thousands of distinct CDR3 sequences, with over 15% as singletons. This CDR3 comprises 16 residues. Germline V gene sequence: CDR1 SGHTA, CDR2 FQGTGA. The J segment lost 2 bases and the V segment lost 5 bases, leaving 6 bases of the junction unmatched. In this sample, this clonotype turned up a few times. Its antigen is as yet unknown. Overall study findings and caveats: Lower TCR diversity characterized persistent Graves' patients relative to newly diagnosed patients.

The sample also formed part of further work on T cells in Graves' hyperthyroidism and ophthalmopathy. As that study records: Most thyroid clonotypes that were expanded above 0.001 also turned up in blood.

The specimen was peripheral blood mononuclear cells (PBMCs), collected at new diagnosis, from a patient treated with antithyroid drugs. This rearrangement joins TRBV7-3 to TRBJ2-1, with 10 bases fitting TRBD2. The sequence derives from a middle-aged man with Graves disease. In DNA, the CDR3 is TGTGCCAGCAGCGACTATGGGACTAGCGCCTACAATGAGCAGTTCTTC. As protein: CASSDYGTSAYNEQFF.